The TCR beta chain under discussion was sequenced for a study of blood T cells in healthy people across ages. Study-level findings and limits: With age, beta diversity per million T cells declined roughly linearly, significantly by about 40.

The CDR3 spans 15 residues. With 6 bases removed from V and 0 bases from J, the gap between germline ends came to 13 bases. A sample-barcoded 5' primer and a J-beta primer mix were used in a second PCR of about 6 to 11 cycles. TCRdb fed the 5' RACE reads into MiXCR, producing one record per CDR3 protein. This table has under 1 million distinct CDR3 sequences, approximately 44% appearing once. This clonotype showed up just a few times. No antigen is known for it. The authors extracted at least 5.5 micrograms of total RNA per sample. The rearrangement joins TRBV12-3 or TRBV12-4 to TRBJ2-3; D is perhaps TRBD1 (5 bases). The TCR was taken from a man aged 55-75 years in good health. The sequenced sample consisted of blood. The CDR3 nucleotides read TGTGCCAGCAGACGACAGCCATCTAGCACAGATACGCAGTATTTT. Translation gives CASRRQPSSTDTQYF.